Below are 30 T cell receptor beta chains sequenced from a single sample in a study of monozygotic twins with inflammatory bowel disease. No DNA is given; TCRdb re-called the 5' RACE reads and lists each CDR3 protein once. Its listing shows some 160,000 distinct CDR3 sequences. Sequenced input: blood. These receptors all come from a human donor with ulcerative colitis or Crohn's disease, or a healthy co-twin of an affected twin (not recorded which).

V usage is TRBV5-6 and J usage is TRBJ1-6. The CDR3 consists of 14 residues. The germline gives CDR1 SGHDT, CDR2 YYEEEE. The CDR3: CASSLGRANSPLHF.

The CDR3 reads CASSSLGFQETQYF. The chain links TRBV27 to TRBJ2-5. Germline values: CDR1 MNHEY, CDR2 SMNVEV (reference sequence). The CDR3 is 14 amino acids.

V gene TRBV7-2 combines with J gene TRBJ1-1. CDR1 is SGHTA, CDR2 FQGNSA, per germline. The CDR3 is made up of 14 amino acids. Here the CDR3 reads CASSPTRLGTEAFF.

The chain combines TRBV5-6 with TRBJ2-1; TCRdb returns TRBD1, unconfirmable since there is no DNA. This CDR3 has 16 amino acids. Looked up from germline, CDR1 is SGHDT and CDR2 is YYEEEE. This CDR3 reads CASSKVVGGAHNEQFF. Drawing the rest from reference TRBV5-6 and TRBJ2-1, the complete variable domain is DAGVTQSPTHLIKTRGQQVTLRCSPKSGHDTVSWYQQALGQGPQFIFQYYEEEERQRGNFPDRFSGHQFPNYSSELNVNALLLGDSALYLCASSKVVGGAHNEQFFGPGTRLTVL.

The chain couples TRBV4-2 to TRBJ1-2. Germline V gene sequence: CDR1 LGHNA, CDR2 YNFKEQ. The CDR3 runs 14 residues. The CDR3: CASSQGKEGYGYTF.

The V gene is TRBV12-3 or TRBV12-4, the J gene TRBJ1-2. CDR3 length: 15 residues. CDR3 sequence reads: CASSLGGSSNYGYTF.

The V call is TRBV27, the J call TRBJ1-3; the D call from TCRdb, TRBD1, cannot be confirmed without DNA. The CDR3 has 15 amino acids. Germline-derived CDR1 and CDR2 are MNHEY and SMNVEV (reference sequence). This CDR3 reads CASSHTWTAGNTIYF.

This CDR3 reads CASSYTILPRDRSYEQYF. This chain connects TRBV6-5 to TRBJ2-7; TCRdb gives TRBD1 as the D gene, but with no DNA this cannot be confirmed. Germline lookup yields CDR1 MNHEY and CDR2 SVGAGI. The CDR3 is 18 amino acids.

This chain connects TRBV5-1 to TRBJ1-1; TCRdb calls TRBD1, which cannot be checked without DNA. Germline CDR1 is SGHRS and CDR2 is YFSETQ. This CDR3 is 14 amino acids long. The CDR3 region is CASSLGRTDTEAFF.

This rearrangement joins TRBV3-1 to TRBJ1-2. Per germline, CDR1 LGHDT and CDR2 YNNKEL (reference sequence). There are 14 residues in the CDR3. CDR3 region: CASSRTLDNYGYTF.

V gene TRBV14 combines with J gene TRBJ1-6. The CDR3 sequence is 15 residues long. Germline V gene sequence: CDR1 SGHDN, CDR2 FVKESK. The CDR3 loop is CASSHGSYYNSPLHF.

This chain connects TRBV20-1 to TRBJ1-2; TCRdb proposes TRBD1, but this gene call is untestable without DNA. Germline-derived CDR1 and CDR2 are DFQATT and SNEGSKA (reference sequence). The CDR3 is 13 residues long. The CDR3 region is CSATADRNYGYTF.

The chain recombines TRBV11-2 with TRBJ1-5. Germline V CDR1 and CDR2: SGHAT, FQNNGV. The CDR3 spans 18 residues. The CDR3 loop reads CASSSRAKTVYSNQPQHF.

This chain's CDR3 is CASSFLAAVGEQYF. The chain is built from TRBV5-5 and TRBJ2-7. The germline V gene has CDR1 SGHKS and CDR2 YYEKEE (reference sequence). The CDR3 has 14 residues.

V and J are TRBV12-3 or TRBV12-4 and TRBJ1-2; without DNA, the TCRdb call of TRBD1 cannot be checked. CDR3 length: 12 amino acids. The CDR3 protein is CASRGGEGGYTF.

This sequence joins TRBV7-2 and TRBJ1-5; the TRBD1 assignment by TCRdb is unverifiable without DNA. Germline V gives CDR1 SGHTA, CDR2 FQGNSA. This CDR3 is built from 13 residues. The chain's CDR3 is CASSGDGYQPQHF.

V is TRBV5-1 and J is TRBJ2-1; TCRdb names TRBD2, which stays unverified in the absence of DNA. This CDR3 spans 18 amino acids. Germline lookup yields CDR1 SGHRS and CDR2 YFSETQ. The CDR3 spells CASSLGVGGPTLQWEQFF.

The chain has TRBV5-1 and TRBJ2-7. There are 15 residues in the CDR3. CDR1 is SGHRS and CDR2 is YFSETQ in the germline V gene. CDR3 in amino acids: CASSPSVGSSYEQYF.

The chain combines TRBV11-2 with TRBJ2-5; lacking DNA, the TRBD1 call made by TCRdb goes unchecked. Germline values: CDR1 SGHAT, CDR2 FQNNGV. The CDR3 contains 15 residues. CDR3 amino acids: CASSLAGPPRETQYF.

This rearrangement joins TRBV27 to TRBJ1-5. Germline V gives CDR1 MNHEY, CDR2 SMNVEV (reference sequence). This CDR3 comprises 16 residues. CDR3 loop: CASSPWEGPGGQPQHF.

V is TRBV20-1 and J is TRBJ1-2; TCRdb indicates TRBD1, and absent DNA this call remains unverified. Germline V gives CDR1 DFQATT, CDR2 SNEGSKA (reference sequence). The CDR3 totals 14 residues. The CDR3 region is CSARETGVNYGYTF.

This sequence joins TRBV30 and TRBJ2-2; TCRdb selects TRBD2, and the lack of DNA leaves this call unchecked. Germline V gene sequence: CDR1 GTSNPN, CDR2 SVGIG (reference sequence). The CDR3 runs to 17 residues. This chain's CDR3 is CAWSPRGSGQNTGELFF.

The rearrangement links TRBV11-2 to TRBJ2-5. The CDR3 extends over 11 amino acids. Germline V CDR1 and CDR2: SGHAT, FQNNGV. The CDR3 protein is CASSHSRTQYF. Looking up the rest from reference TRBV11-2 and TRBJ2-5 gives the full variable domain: EAGVAQSPRYKIIEKRQSVAFWCNPISGHATLYWYQQILGQGPKLLIQFQNNGVVDDSQLPKDRFSAERLKGVDSTLKIQPAKLEDSAVYLCASSHSRTQYFGPGTRLLVL.

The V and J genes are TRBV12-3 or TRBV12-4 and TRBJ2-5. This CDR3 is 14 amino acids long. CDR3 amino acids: CASSAEAWSETQYF.

This CDR3 is CASSSGTGSYEQYF. The chain carries TRBV5-1 and TRBJ2-7; TCRdb names TRBD1, which stays unverified in the absence of DNA. CDR3 length: 14 residues. Germline assignment: CDR1 SGHRS and CDR2 YFSETQ.

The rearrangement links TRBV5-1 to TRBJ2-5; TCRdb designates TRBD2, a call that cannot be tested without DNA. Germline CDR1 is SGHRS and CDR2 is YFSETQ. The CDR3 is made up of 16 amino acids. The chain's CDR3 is CASRSGTSGGVETQYF.

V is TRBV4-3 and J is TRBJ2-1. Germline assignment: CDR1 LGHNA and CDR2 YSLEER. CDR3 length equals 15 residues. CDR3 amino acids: CASSQDLGTNNEQFF.

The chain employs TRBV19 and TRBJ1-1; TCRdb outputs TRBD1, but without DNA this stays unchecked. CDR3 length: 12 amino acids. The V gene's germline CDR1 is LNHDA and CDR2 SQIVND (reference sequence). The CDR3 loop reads CATTGRASEAFF.

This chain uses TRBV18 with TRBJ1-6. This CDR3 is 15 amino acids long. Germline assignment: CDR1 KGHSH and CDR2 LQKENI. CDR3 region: CASSPRDSGESPLHF.

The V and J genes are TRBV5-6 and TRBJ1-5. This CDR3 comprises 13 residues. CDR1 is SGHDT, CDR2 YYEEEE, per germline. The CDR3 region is CASSLGVFQPQHF.